The present TCR beta chain was sequenced within a study of PD-1 blockade in classical Hodgkin lymphoma. For the study at large: Patients were administered nivolumab (3 mg/kg intravenously) every 2 weeks.

V was clipped by 4 bases and J by 2 bases, with 12 bases between them. CDR1 is SGHRS and CDR2 is YFSETQ in the germline V gene. The CDR3 sequence is 15 residues long. This clone is medium-sized. Its antigen is currently unknown. Broader study findings: It was CD4+ TCR diversity, not CD8+, that rose significantly by C4D1. Exclusion covered patients beginning nivolumab under 1 year post-ASCT.

Each patient relapsed following autologous stem cell transplantation, and prior brentuximab vedotin exposure differed. Patients had relapsed/refractory classical Hodgkin lymphoma with complete response, partial response or progressive disease as best response. Libraries were prepared by immunoSEQ multiplex PCR; TCRdb keeps only in-frame clonotypes and omits some of them. The sample lists several thousand clones, 70% to 80% occurring once. The source of this sequence is a human donor with classical Hodgkin lymphoma. Sequencing was performed on peripheral blood mononuclear cells (PBMCs), taken before the second cycle of nivolumab. This rearrangement joins TRBV5-1 to TRBJ2-2, with no clear D. The DNA for the CDR3 is TGCGCCAGCAGCCCCCCCGGACCCAACACCGGGGAGCTGTTTTTT. This encodes CASSPPGPNTGELFF.